Given below is one T cell receptor beta chain in context. Its cognate antigen is unknown. Profiled with immunoSEQ multiplex PCR; TCRdb holds only in-frame clones, not every one. The table includes about 460,000 clones, approximately 90% detected once. This sample is drawn from a study of Ad26.COV2.S vaccination and SARS-CoV-2 variants. Background on the study: Enrolled in COV1001, the donor was in the Ad26.COV2.S trial arm, which received the vaccine. Each vaccinee took Ad26.COV2.S intramuscularly, once or twice 56 days apart. Study-level results: The study found higher spike-specific TCR breadth in vaccine than placebo recipients.

Treatment denoted: approximately 18 received Ad26.COV2.S at low or high dose, single or two shots; about 5 received placebo; per-sample allocation not given. Day 63 after the first vaccine or placebo injection was the time point for sampling. A Boston adult aged 18-55 years was the donor. The CDR3 spans 16 residues. Germline CDR1 reads SGHTA; CDR2 reads FQGTGA. V shed 5 bases and J 5 bases; nucleotides not matched to a gene: 11. Source: peripheral blood, taken in a trial of Ad26.COV2.S vaccine versus placebo. This clonotype originated in a person aged 18-60 years who received the Ad26.COV2.S COVID-19 vaccine or a placebo. This chain uses TRBV7-3 with TRBJ2-2; 7 bases map to TRBD2. CDR3 DNA: TGTGCCAGCAGCGACCCCCGGGGGGTTATAACCGGGGAGCTGTTTTTT. Protein sequence: CASSDPRGVITGELFF. Using reference TRBV7-3 and TRBJ2-2 for the parts outside the CDR3, the full variable domain is GAGVSQTPSNKVTEKGKYVELRCDPISGHTALYWYRQSLGQGPEFLIYFQGTGAADDSGLPNDRFFAVRPEGSVSTLKIQRTERGDSAVYLCASSDPRGVITGELFFGEGSRLTVL.